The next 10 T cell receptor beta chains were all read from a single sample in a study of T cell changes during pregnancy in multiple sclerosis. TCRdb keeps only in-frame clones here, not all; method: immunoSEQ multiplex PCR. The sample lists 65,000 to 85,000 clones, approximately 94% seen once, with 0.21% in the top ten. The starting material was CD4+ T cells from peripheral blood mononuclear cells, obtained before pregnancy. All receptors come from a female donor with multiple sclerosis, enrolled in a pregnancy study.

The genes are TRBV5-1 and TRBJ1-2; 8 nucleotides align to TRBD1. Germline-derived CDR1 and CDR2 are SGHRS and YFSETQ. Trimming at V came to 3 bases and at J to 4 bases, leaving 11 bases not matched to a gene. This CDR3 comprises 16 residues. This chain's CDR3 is CASSYGGQGPGYGYTF. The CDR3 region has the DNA TGCGCCAGCAGCTACGGAGGACAGGGACCTGGCTATGGCTACACCTTC.

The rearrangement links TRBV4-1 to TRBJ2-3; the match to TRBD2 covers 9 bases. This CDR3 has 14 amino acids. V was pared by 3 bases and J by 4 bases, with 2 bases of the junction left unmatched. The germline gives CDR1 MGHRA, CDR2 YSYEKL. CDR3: CASSQGLAPDTQYF. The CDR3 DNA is TGCGCCAGCAGCCAGGGACTAGCCCCAGATACGCAGTATTTT.

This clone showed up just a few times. The DNA of the CDR3 is TGTGCCAGCAGCTCAACCGGGACAGCTAGGAACTATGGCTACACCTTC. This encodes CASSSTGTARNYGYTF. The J gene is TRBJ1-2, the V gene TRBV7-9; TRBD1 matches 7 bases. Germline CDR1 is SEHNR and CDR2 is FQNEAQ (reference sequence). CDR3 length: 16 residues. After removal of 4 bases from V and 2 bases from J, the junction contained 10 bases not matched to a gene.

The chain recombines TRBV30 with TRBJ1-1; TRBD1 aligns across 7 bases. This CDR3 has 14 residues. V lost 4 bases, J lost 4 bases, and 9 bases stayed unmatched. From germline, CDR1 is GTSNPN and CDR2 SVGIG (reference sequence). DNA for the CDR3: TGTGCCTGGATTCTAGACAGGGTTCGCACTGAAGCTTTCTTT. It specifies CAWILDRVRTEAFF.

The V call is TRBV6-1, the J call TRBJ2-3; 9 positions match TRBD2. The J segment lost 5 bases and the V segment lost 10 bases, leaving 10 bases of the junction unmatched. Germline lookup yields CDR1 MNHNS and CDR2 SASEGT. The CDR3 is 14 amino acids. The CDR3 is CATDLSGRGDTQYF. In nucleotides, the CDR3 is TGTGCCACCGACCTTAGCGGGAGAGGAGATACGCAGTATTTT.

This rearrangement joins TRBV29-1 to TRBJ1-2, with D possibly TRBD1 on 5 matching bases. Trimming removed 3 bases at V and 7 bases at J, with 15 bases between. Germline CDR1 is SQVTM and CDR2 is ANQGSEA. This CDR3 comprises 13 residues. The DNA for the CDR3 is TGCAGCGTTGATATAGGGGTTCAGGGTGGCTACACCTTC. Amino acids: CSVDIGVQGGYTF.

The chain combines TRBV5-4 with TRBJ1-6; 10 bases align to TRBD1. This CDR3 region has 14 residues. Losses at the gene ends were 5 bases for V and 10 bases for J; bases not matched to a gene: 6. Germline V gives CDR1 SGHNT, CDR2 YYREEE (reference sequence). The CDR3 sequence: CASSPGTGASPLHF. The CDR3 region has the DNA TGTGCCAGCAGTCCCGGGACAGGGGCCTCACCCCTCCACTTT.

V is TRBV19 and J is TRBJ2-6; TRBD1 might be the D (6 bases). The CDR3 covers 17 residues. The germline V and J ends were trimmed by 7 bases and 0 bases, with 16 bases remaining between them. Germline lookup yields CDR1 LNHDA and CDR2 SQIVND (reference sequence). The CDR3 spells CASNLAGAPSGANVLTF. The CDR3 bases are TGTGCCAGTAACTTGGCAGGGGCCCCCTCTGGGGCCAACGTCCTGACTTTC.

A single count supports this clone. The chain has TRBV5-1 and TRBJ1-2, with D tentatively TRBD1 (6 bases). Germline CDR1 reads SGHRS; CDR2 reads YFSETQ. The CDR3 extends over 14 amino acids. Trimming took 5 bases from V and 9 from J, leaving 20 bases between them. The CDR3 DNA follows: TGCGCCAGCAGTATGGCAGGGGCCCCGCCTAGCTACACCTTC. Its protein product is CASSMAGAPPSYTF.

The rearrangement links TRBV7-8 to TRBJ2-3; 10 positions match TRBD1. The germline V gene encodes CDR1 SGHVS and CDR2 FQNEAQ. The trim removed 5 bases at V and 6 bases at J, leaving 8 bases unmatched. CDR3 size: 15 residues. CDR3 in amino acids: CASSPRDRGIDTQYF. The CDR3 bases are TGTGCCAGCAGCCCCAGGGACAGGGGTATTGATACGCAGTATTTT.